This T cell receptor beta chain originates from a study of identical twins. A single record per CDR3 protein comes from TCRdb applying MiXCR to the 5' RACE reads. This sample has 420,000 or so distinct CDR3 sequences; under 20% occur once, and the top ten carry around 10%. Whole-study findings and limits: Fewer insertions marked abundant cord blood beta clonotypes; young adult naive trended weakly, memory not at all. Recombination models fit unrelated individuals' TCR alpha sharing but underestimated twins'.

Germline assignment: CDR1 KGHDR and CDR2 SFDVKD. V lost 4 bases, J lost 0 bases, and 6 bases stayed unmatched. The CDR3 totals 17 residues. This clonotype was picked up a small number of times. Its antigen is still unknown. The sequencing input was naive T cells sorted from blood. The clonotype comes from a man aged 50-59 years in good health. The chain joins TRBV24-1 to TRBJ2-2, with TRBD1 matching 8 bases. DNA for the CDR3: TGTGCCACCAGTGACCGCGACAGGGGAACGAACACCGGGGAGCTGTTTTTT. Its translation: CATSDRDRGTNTGELFF.